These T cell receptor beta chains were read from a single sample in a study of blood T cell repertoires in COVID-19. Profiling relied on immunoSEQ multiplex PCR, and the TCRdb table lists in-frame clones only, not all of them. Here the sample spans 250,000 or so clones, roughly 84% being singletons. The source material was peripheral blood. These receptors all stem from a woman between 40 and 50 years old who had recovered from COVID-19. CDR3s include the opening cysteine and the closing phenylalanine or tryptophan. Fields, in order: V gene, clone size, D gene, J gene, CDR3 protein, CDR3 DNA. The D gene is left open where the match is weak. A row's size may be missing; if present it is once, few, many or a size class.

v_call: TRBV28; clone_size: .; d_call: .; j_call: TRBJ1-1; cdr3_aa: CASREDPTGTEAFF; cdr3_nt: TGTGCCAGCAGAGAAGACCCGACGGGTACTGAAGCTTTCTTT
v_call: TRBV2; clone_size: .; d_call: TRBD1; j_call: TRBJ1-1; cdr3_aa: CASRRGPDTEAFF; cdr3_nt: TGTGCCAGCAGGAGGGGGCCGGACACTGAAGCTTTCTTT
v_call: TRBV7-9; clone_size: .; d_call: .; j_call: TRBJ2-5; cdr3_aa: CASSQLAVETQYF; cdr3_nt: TGTGCCAGCAGCCAACTAGCAGTTGAGACCCAGTACTTC
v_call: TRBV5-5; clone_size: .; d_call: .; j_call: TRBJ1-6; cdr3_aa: CASSLSVLYNSPLHF; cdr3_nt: TGTGCCAGCAGCTTGTCAGTCCTCTATAATTCACCCCTCCACTTT
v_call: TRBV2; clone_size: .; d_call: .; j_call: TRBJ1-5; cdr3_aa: CASSEGSSFQPQHF; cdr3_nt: TGTGCCAGCAGTGAGGGGAGCAGTTTCCAGCCCCAGCATTTT
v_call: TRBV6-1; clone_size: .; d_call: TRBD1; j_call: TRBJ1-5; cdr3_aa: CASSLTGTNQPQHF; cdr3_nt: TGTGCCAGCAGCCTGACAGGGACAAATCAGCCCCAGCATTTT
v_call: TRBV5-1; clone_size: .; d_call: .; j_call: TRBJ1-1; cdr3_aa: CASSLIGGDTEAFF; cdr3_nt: TGCGCCAGCAGCTTGATAGGCGGGGACACTGAAGCTTTCTTT
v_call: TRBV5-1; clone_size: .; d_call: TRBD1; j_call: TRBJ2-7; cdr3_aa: CASSFGQGNYEQYF; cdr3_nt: TGCGCCAGCAGCTTCGGACAGGGCAACTACGAGCAGTACTTC
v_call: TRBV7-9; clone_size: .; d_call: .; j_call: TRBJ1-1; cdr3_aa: CASSLTSNTEAFF; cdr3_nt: TGTGCCAGCAGTCTGACATCGAACACTGAAGCTTTCTTT
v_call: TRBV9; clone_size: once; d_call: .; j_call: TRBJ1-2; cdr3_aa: CASSVVDGRDGYTF; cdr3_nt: TGTGCCAGCAGCGTAGTGGATGGGAGGGATGGCTACACCTTC
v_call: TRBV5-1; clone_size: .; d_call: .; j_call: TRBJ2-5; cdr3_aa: CASSLQGGGYQETQYF; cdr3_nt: TGCGCCAGCAGCTTGCAAGGCGGAGGATACCAAGAGACCCAGTACTTC
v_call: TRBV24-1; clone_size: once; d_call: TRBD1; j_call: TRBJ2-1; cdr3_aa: CATSDTRRRTGNYNEQFF; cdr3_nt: TGTGCCACCAGTGACACGCGACGAAGGACAGGAAACTACAATGAGCAGTTCTTC
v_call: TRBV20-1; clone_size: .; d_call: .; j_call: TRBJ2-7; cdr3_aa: CSARSSYEQYF; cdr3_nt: TGCAGTGCTAGGAGCTCCTACGAGCAGTACTTC
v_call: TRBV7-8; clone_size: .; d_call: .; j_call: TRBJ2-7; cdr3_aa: CASSQTGEQYF; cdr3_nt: TGTGCCAGCAGCCAGACTGGCGAGCAGTACTTC
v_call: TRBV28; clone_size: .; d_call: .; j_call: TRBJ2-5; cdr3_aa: CASTLGDNQETQYF; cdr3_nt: TGTGCCAGCACCCTTGGGGACAACCAAGAGACCCAGTACTTC
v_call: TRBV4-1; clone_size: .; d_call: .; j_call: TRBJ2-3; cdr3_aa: CASSQDEEITDTQYF; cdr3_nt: TGCGCCAGCAGCCAAGATGAGGAAATAACAGATACGCAGTATTTT
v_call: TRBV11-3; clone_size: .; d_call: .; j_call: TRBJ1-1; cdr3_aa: CASSSHTGSTEAFF; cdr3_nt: TGTGCCAGCAGCTCTCACACAGGGAGCACTGAAGCTTTCTTT
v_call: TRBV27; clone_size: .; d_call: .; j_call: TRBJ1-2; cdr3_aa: CASTDSAGNYGYTF; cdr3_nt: TGTGCCAGCACCGATTCCGCAGGGAACTATGGCTACACCTTC
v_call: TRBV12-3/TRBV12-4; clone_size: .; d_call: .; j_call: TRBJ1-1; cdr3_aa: CASSPVAGVAAFF; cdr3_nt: TGTGCCAGCAGTCCCGTTGCAGGGGTCGCCGCTTTCTTT
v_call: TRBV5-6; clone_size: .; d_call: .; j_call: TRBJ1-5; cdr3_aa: CASSLNRLVGRAQHF; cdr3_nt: TGTGCCAGCAGCTTGAACAGGCTAGTGGGTAGGGCCCAGCATTTT
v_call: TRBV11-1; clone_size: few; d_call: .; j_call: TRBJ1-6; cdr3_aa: CASSLSVADSPLHF; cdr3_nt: TGTGCCAGCAGCTTATCAGTGGCGGATTCACCCCTCCACTTT
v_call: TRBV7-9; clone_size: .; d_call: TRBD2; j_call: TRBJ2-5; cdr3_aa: CASSLGRTSANKETQYF; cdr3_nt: TGTGCCAGCAGCTTGGGACGGACTAGCGCGAATAAAGAGACCCAGTACTTC
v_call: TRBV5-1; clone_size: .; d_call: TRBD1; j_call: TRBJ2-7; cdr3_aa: CASSIPRQGGWSYEQYF; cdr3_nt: TGCGCCAGCAGCATACCCCGACAGGGCGGTTGGTCCTACGAGCAGTACTTC
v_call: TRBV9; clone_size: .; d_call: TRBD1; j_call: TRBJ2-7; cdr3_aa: CASSVETGGYEQYF; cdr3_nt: TGTGCCAGCAGCGTCGAAACAGGGGGCTACGAGCAGTACTTC
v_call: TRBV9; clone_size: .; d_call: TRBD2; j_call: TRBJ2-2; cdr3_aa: CASSVFSGGVNTGELFF; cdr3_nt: TGTGCCAGCAGCGTTTTCAGCGGGGGGGTCAACACCGGGGAGCTGTTTTTT
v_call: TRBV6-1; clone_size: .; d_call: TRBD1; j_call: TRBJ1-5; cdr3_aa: CASSVTGAYSNQPQHF; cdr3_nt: TGTGCCAGCAGTGTGACAGGGGCGTATAGCAATCAGCCCCAGCATTTT
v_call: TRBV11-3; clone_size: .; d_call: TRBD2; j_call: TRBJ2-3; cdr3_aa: CASSLVAGFSTDTQYF; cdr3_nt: TGTGCCAGCAGCTTAGTAGCGGGGTTTAGCACAGATACGCAGTATTTT
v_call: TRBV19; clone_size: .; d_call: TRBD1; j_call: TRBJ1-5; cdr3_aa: CASSDRGNNQPQHF; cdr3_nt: TGTGCCAGTAGTGACAGGGGCAACAATCAGCCCCAGCATTTT
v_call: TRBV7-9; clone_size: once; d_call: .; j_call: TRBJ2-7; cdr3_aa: CASSDIRDTAGYEQYF; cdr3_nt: TGTGCCAGCAGCGATATCCGGGACACGGCCGGGTACGAGCAGTACTTC
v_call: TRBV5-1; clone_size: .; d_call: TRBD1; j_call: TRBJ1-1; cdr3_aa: CASSTGQGLGAFF; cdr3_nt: TGCGCCAGCAGCACCGGACAGGGTTTAGGGGCTTTCTTT
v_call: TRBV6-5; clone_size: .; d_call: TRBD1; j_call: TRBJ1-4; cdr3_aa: CASSYSGQGAEKLFF; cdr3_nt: TGTGCCAGCAGTTACTCGGGACAGGGGGCCGAAAAACTGTTTTTT
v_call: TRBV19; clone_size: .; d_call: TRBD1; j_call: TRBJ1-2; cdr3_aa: CASSAGQGINYGYTF; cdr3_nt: TGTGCCAGTAGTGCGGGACAGGGAATTAACTATGGCTACACCTTC
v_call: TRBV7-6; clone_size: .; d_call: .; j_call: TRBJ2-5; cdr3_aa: CASSLEPYEGETQYF; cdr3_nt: TGTGCCAGCAGCTTAGAGCCCTACGAGGGAGAGACCCAGTACTTC